The clone carrying this TCR beta chain has ten or more counts. Its antigen is unknown. A second PCR, run for about 7 to 12 cycles, used a sample-barcoded 5' primer plus a J-beta primer mix. TCRdb recomputed calls from the 5' RACE reads with MiXCR, one row per CDR3 protein. The repertoire holds about 640,000 distinct CDR3 sequences, with roughly 41% as singletons. The data were obtained in a study of blood T cells in healthy people across ages. Whole-study results and caveats: Observed TCR beta diversity per million T cells went down as age went up. This fall followed a roughly linear course with age. Naive and antigen-experienced cells were not separated, limiting conclusive comparison.

The CDR3 covers 11 residues. Trimming took off 6 bases at V and 3 bases at J, with 9 bases between the two ends. Germline V gene sequence: CDR1 DFQATT, CDR2 SNEGSKA (reference sequence). Total RNA was isolated from each sample in quantities of at least 6 micrograms. The source is a man aged 80 or over in good health. The chain is built from TRBV20-1 and TRBJ2-7, with D unresolved. Material for sequencing was blood. CDR3 DNA sequence: TGCAGTGCCCTCTTTAGCTACGAGCAGTACTTC. Encoded protein: CSALFSYEQYF.